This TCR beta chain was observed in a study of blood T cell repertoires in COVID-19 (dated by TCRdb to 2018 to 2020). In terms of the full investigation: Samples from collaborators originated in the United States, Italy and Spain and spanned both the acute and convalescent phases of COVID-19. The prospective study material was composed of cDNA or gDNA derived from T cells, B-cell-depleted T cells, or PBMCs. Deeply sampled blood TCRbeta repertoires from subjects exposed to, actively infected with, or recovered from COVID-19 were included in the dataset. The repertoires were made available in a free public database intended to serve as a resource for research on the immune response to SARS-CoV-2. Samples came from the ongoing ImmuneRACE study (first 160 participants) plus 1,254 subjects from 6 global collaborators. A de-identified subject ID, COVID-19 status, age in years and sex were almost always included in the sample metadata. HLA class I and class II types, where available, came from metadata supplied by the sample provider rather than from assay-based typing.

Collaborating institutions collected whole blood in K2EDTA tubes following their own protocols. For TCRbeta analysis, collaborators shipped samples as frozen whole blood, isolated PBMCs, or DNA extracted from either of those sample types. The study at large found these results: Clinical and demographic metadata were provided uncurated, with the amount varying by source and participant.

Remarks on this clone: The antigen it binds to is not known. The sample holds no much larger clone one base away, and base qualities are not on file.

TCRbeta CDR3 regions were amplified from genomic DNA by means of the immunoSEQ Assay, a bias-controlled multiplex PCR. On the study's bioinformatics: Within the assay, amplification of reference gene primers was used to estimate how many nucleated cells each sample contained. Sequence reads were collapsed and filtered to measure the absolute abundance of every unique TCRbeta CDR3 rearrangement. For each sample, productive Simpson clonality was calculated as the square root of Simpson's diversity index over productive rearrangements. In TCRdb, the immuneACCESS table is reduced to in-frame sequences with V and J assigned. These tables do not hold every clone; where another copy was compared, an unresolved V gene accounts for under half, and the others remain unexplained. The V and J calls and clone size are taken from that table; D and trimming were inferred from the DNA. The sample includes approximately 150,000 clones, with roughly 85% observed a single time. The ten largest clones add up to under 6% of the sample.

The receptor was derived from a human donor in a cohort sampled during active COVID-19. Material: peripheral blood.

The base sequence is TGTGCCAGCAGCTTAGTTGCTAGCGGGAGTTGGGATGAGCAGTTCTTC. It translates as CASSLVASGSWDEQFF. The V gene is TRBV7-8 and the J gene is TRBJ2-1, with 10 bases aligning to TRBD2. Here V drops 1 base and J drops 8 bases, and the junction holds 8 bases not matched to any gene. There are 16 amino acids in the CDR3, from cysteine to phenylalanine inclusive. Kept here is only the CDR3 DNA, which spans 48 bases and is read in frame from base 1. The germline V gene specifies SGHVS as CDR1 and FQNEAQ as CDR2. Full variable domain (CDR3 extended with the reference TRBV7-8 and TRBJ2-1 proteins): GAGVSQSPRYKVAKRGQDVALRCDPISGHVSLFWYQQALGQGPEFLTYFQNEAQLDKSGLPSDRFFAERPEGSVSTLKIQRTQQEDSAVYLCASSLVASGSWDEQFFGPGTRLTVL.